This record covers a single T cell receptor beta chain. The antigen is not known. Assay: immunoSEQ multiplex PCR; the TCRdb copy retains only in-frame clones and omits some. The sample holds around 50,000 clones, 55% to 65% seen once. This CDR3 spans 17 amino acids. V shed 0 bases and J shed 0 bases, with 13 bases lying between them. Germline V lookup: CDR1 SGHRS, CDR2 YFSETQ. This entry comes from a study of cytotoxic CD8 clonotypes in ibrutinib-treated CLL. Study conclusions and caveats: Clonality was elevated at ibrutinib response and had returned toward baseline at progression. Measured clonality at baseline was greater than in age-matched healthy donors and tracked with circulating CD8+ T-cell counts.

The TCR sequence derives from a human donor with chronic lymphocytic leukemia. This sample comprised PBMCs, obtained after 24 months of ibrutinib treatment. The chain joins TRBV5-1 to TRBJ1-3; tentative D call: TRBD1 (6 bases). CDR3 region: CASSLEAGDLSGNTIYF. The CDR3 nucleotides are TGCGCCAGCAGCTTGGAGGCAGGGGACCTCTCTGGAAACACCATATATTTT.